Shown below are 29 T cell receptor beta chains from a single sample sequenced in a study of T cell repertoires in ileal Crohn's disease. TCRdb's copy holds only in-frame clones and misses some; the assay was immunoSEQ multiplex PCR. The data show about 17,000 clones, 65% to 85% seen once. The sample comprised ileal tissue. These receptors were obtained from an adult with Crohn's disease.

The chain couples TRBV7-6 to TRBJ2-3; possibly TRBD2 for D (6 bases). The germline CDR1 and CDR2 sequences are SGHVS and FNYEAQ. V dropped 5 bases and J dropped 6 bases, with 18 bases sitting between them. The CDR3 is 15 residues long. The CDR3, as DNA: TGTGCCAGCAGCCCCCGGGCCACGGGGGTGGATACGCAGTATTTT. Translated, it gives CASSPRATGVDTQYF.

This clone showed up just a few times. V gene TRBV30 combines with J gene TRBJ1-5, with a tentative D call TRBD1 (5 bases). This CDR3 is built from 15 residues. Germline CDR1 and CDR2: GTSNPN and SVGIG (reference sequence). Deletions cut 5 bases from V and 3 bases from J, with 17 bases between. The CDR3 DNA reads TGTGCCTGGGCCCGAATAGACAGTATCAATCAGCCCCAGCATTTT. Amino acids: CAWARIDSINQPQHF.

This chain connects TRBV5-4 to TRBJ2-7; 7 bases line up with TRBD1. V trimming: 4 bases; J trimming: 2 bases; junction bases outside the gene matches: 6. CDR1 and CDR2 (germline): SGHNT, YYREEE (reference sequence). The CDR3 length is 14 residues. The CDR3 nucleotides are TGTGCCAGCAGCCAGCCGGGACAGACCTACGAGCAGTACTTC. Translated, it gives CASSQPGQTYEQYF.

This clone was recorded once. This chain joins TRBV9 and TRBJ2-1; 10 bases agree with TRBD2. The CDR3 extends over 15 amino acids. With V trimmed by 4 bases and J by 4 bases, 5 bases remained unmatched. Germline CDR1 reads SGDLS; CDR2 reads YYNGEE. CDR3 residues: CASSTSGDTYNEQFF. The CDR3 bases are TGTGCCAGCAGCACTAGCGGGGACACGTACAATGAGCAGTTCTTC.

Only a few counts were recorded for this clone. V and J are TRBV2 and TRBJ1-5; TRBD1 is a possible D gene (5 bases). Looked up from germline, CDR1 is SNHLY and CDR2 is FYNNEI. The CDR3 extends over 13 amino acids. Deletions cut 6 bases from V and 5 bases from J, with 11 bases between. The DNA for the CDR3 is TGTGCCAGCAGGGGAAGGGGTTATCAGCCCCAGCATTTT. Translated: CASRGRGYQPQHF.

V usage is TRBV29-1 and J usage is TRBJ2-3, with 10 bases matching TRBD2. This CDR3 is 14 amino acids long. V lost 2 bases, J lost 1 base, and 0 bases stayed unmatched. CDR1 is SQVTM, CDR2 ANQGSEA, per germline. CDR3 residues: CSVETSGGTDTQYF. The CDR3 DNA sequence: TGCAGCGTTGAAACTAGCGGGGGCACAGATACGCAGTATTTT.

The CDR3 loop reads CASSTRDSSYEQYF. The CDR3, as DNA: TGTGCCAGCAGTACCCGGGACTCAAGCTACGAGCAGTACTTC. V is TRBV6-5 and J is TRBJ2-7; perhaps TRBD2 as D (6 bases). Trimming shortened V by 5 bases and J by 3 bases, and 14 bases separated the two germline ends. CDR3 length equals 14 residues. Germline lookup yields CDR1 MNHEY and CDR2 SVGAGI.

This clone has only a few counts. CDR3 protein: CASTRGDHEKLFF. In DNA, the CDR3 is TGTGCCTCAACTCGGGGGGATCATGAAAAACTGTTTTTT. The chain joins TRBV10-3 to TRBJ1-4; perhaps TRBD1 as D (5 bases). This CDR3 region has 13 residues. The germline CDR1 and CDR2 sequences are ENHRY and SYGVKD. Trimming pared 11 bases from V and 6 bases from J, leaving 16 bases between.

The chain has TRBV4-2 and TRBJ1-1, with D hard to call. Trimming stripped 5 bases from V and 4 bases from J, with 14 bases between. Germline V gene lookup returns CDR1 LGHNA and CDR2 YNFKEQ. The CDR3 contains 14 residues. The CDR3 DNA reads TGTGCCAGCAGCGAAAGCCGAGAGGTCACTGAAGCTTTCTTT. As protein: CASSESREVTEAFF.

The chain employs TRBV15 and TRBJ2-7; D is perhaps TRBD1 (5 bases). CDR3 size: 14 residues. Germline CDR1 and CDR2: LNHNV and YYDKDF (reference sequence). V gave up 5 bases and J gave up 3 bases, with 14 bases separating them. CDR3 coding DNA: TGTGCCACCAGCTTCAAGGGGCAGATCTACGAGCAGTACTTC. It is translated as CATSFKGQIYEQYF.

V usage is TRBV5-4 and J usage is TRBJ2-5, with 7 bases fitting TRBD1. This CDR3 has 14 residues. The trim removed 3 bases at V and 3 bases at J, leaving 5 bases unmatched. CDR1 SGHNT and CDR2 YYREEE come from the germline V gene (reference sequence). CDR3 protein: CASSSRQGEETQYF. The CDR3 nucleotides are TGTGCCAGCAGCTCCCGACAGGGAGAAGAGACCCAGTACTTC.

The gene calls are TRBV5-1 and TRBJ2-2; 12 nucleotides line up with TRBD1. The length of the CDR3 is 17 residues. Germline V CDR1 and CDR2: SGHRS, YFSETQ. Germline trimming cut 0 bases from V and 6 bases from J; bases unmatched to any gene: 6. The CDR3 loop reads CASSLEPGQGAAGELFF. Here the CDR3 DNA reads TGCGCCAGCAGCTTGGAGCCGGGACAGGGGGCGGCCGGGGAGCTGTTTTTT.

The chain combines TRBV9 with TRBJ2-7, with a tentative D call TRBD2 (6 bases). CDR1 is SGDLS, CDR2 YYNGEE, per germline. V lost 3 bases and J 1 base, leaving 14 bases between the germline ends. The CDR3 runs 15 residues. The CDR3 spells CASSGGDGRSYEQYF. CDR3 sequence (DNA): TGTGCCAGCAGCGGGGGGGACGGTAGGTCCTACGAGCAGTACTTC. The entire variable domain, with the rest obtained from reference TRBV9 and TRBJ2-7, is as follows: DSGVTQTPKHLITATGQRVTLRCSPRSGDLSVYWYQQSLDQGLQFLIQYYNGEERAKGNILERFSAQQFPDLHSELNLSSLELGDSALYFCASSGGDGRSYEQYFGPGTRLTVT.

This chain links TRBV2 with TRBJ1-1; 7 bases are shared with TRBD1. The V segment lost 7 bases and the J segment 2 bases; nucleotides outside the gene matches: 4. The CDR3 totals 13 residues. CDR1 and CDR2 (germline): SNHLY, FYNNEI. Here the CDR3 reads CASTGQYNTEAFF. In DNA form, the CDR3 reads TGTGCCAGCACGGGACAGTATAACACTGAAGCTTTCTTT. Full variable domain (rest looked up from reference TRBV2 and TRBJ1-1): EPEVTQTPSHQVTQMGQEVILRCVPISNHLYFYWYRQILGQKVEFLVSFYNNEISEKSEIFDDQFSVERPDGSNFTLKIRSTKLEDSAMYFCASTGQYNTEAFFGQGTRLTVV.

The rearrangement joins TRBV6-1 to TRBJ2-3; 7 nucleotides match TRBD1. Trimming took 7 bases from V and 2 from J; bases not matched to a gene: 9. From germline, CDR1 is MNHNS and CDR2 SASEGT. The CDR3 has 15 amino acids. This CDR3 is CASTTSGGFTDTQYF. CDR3 DNA sequence: TGTGCCAGCACTACCTCAGGGGGATTCACAGATACGCAGTATTTT.

This clone showed up just once. For the CDR3, the DNA is TGTGCCAGCAGTTTATTGTCTAGCGGGGGCTTGGTGCAGTTCTTC. Amino acids: CASSLLSSGGLVQFF. The chain carries TRBV28 and TRBJ2-1; 10 positions agree with TRBD2. Germline CDR1 reads MDHEN; CDR2 reads SYDVKM. V lost 1 base and J lost 12; bases outside the gene matches: 9. The CDR3 sequence is 15 residues long. Combining the CDR3 with reference TRBV28 and TRBJ2-1 gives the whole variable domain DVKVTQSSRYLVKRTGEKVFLECVQDMDHENMFWYRQDPGLGLRLIYFSYDVKMKEKGDIPEGYSVSREKKERFSLILESASTNQTSMYLCASSLLSSGGLVQFFGPGTRLTVL.

Points on this clone: Germline is not matched at one junction end, which may reflect a read error. This rearrangement joins TRBV7-7 to TRBJ2-2; the match to TRBD1 covers 7 bases. The CDR3 is 14 amino acids. Germline CDR1 and CDR2: SSHAT and FNYEAQ (reference sequence). CDR3 nucleotide sequence: TGTGCTAGCAGCTCATCGACAGGGACCGGGGAGCTGTTTTTT. Translated: CASSSSTGTGELFF.

This clone was seen a few times. The genes are TRBV10-2 and TRBJ2-7; D ambiguous. CDR1 WSHSY and CDR2 SAAADI come from the germline V gene. Trimming removed 2 bases from V and 3 bases from J, with 2 bases in between. The CDR3 totals 11 residues. DNA for the CDR3: TGCGCCAGCAGTGAGCTCTACGAGCAGTACTTC. Protein product: CASSELYEQYF.

The gene calls are TRBV20-1 and TRBJ1-2, with 7 bases lining up with TRBD1. Germline assignment: CDR1 DFQATT and CDR2 SNEGSKA (reference sequence). J lost 10 bases, V lost 4 bases, and 6 bases had no gene match. The CDR3 loop spans 11 amino acids. The CDR3 DNA is TGCAGTGCTATTGACAGGGCTGACTACACCTTC. Protein: CSAIDRADYTF.

The genes are TRBV19 and TRBJ1-5, with 10 bases aligning to TRBD1. Germline V lookup: CDR1 LNHDA, CDR2 SQIVND (reference sequence). With V trimmed by 3 bases and J by 2 bases, 4 bases remained unmatched. CDR3 length equals 16 residues. The CDR3 DNA reads TGTGCCAGTAGTATTGGGACAGGGGCTGGCAATCAGCCCCAGCATTTT. Its translation: CASSIGTGAGNQPQHF.

The chain recombines TRBV10-3 with TRBJ1-1, with D uncertain. Trimming pared 0 bases from V and 4 bases from J, leaving 6 bases between. Per germline, CDR1 ENHRY and CDR2 SYGVKD. The CDR3 is 13 amino acids. The CDR3 here is CAISESEGTEAFF. In DNA form, the CDR3 reads TGTGCCATCAGTGAGTCGGAGGGCACTGAAGCTTTCTTT.

The J gene is TRBJ1-1, the V gene TRBV2; D possibly corresponds to TRBD1 (6 bases). The CDR3 is made up of 13 amino acids. Germline CDR1 SNHLY, CDR2 FYNNEI. The ends were cut back, 6 bases at V and 2 bases at J, with 10 bases in the middle. The DNA of the CDR3 is TGTGCCAGCAGCCAACAGGGTAACACTGAAGCTTTCTTT. It encodes CASSQQGNTEAFF.

The rearrangement links TRBV7-9 to TRBJ2-1; the match to TRBD1 covers 11 bases. Trimming took 5 bases from V and 7 from J; bases not matched to a gene: 7. The CDR3 is 15 residues long. CDR1 SEHNR and CDR2 FQNEAQ come from the germline V gene (reference sequence). Here the CDR3 DNA reads TGTGCCAGCAGCGCCGGGACAGGGGGACGGAATGAGCAGTTCTTC. This sequence encodes CASSAGTGGRNEQFF.

V usage is TRBV6-1 and J usage is TRBJ2-2, with TRBD1 identical over 9 bases. The J segment lost 4 bases and the V segment lost 3 bases, leaving 3 bases of the junction unmatched. Germline loops: CDR1 MNHNS, CDR2 SASEGT. CDR3 size: 15 residues. The CDR3 region is CASSETGGGTGELFF. The CDR3 DNA reads TGTGCCAGCAGTGAGACAGGGGGAGGCACCGGGGAGCTGTTTTTT.

J is TRBJ1-6 and V is TRBV19, with 7 bases identical to TRBD1. J gave up 5 bases and V 0 bases, and 7 bases lay outside the gene matches. CDR3 size: 17 residues. Germline CDR1 and CDR2: LNHDA and SQIVND (reference sequence). CDR3 amino acids: CASSIDFAGTDNSPLHF. CDR3 DNA: TGTGCCAGTAGTATAGATTTCGCCGGGACAGATAATTCACCCCTCCACTTT.

J is TRBJ2-3 and V is TRBV27, with 12 bases that match TRBD2. The CDR3 consists of 15 residues. Looked up from germline, CDR1 is MNHEY and CDR2 is SMNVEV (reference sequence). V dropped 4 bases and J dropped 7; count of bases not matched to a gene: 6. DNA for the CDR3: TGTGCCAGCAGTTCCCTAGGACTAGCGGGATATACGCAGTATTTT. Translation: CASSSLGLAGYTQYF.

The gene calls are TRBV14 and TRBJ2-2, with D perhaps matching TRBD1 (6 bases). Germline CDR1 reads SGHDN; CDR2 reads FVKESK. There are 15 residues in the CDR3. V lost 1 base to trimming and J lost 5 bases, with 11 bases between them. The CDR3 coding sequence is TGTGCCAGCAGCCAAGCAGGGGCCAGGACCGGGGAGCTGTTTTTT. Translation gives CASSQAGARTGELFF. The full variable domain, completed using reference TRBV14 and TRBJ2-2, is EAGVTQFPSHSVIEKGQTVTLRCDPISGHDNLYWYRRVMGKEIKFLLHFVKESKQDESGMPNNRFLAERTGGTYSTLKVQPAELEDSGVYFCASSQAGARTGELFFGEGSRLTVL.

The chain uses TRBV6-1 and TRBJ1-5, with a possible D match to TRBD1 (6 bases). Between the trimmed V and J ends, which lost 7 bases and 4 bases, there was a span of 11 bases. The CDR3 contains 13 residues. Per the germline V gene, CDR1 is MNHNS and CDR2 is SASEGT. Written as DNA, the CDR3 is TGTGCCAGCACCGGACAGATTAATCAGCCCCAGCATTTT. Translated, it gives CASTGQINQPQHF.

This chain uses TRBV10-2 with TRBJ1-5; TRBD1 aligns across 7 bases. The CDR3 covers 16 residues. Germline CDR1 WSHSY, CDR2 SAAADI. V shed 7 bases and J 0 bases; nucleotides not matched to a gene: 9. CDR3 protein: CASTEGAGYSNQPQHF. For the CDR3, the DNA is TGCGCCAGCACCGAGGGGGCGGGTTATAGCAATCAGCCCCAGCATTTT.